This T cell receptor beta chain was profiled in a study of blood T cell repertoires in COVID-19. In the study overall: Sites in the United States, Italy and Spain provided acute and convalescent COVID-19 samples. PBMCs, B-cell-depleted T cells, or T cells provided the cDNA or gDNA that made up the material.

Per the original methods: Estimation of nucleated cell counts relied on the amplification of reference gene primers. Measured with immunoSEQ multiplex PCR; TCRdb has only the in-frame clones, and not every one. That table is the source of V, J and clone size, and D and trimming were worked out from the DNA. The sample lists about 200,000 clones; roughly 89% were seen once. The CDR3 is 14 residues long. CDR1 is SGHNT, CDR2 YYREEE, per germline (reference sequence). V trimming: 3 bases; J trimming: 6 bases; junction bases outside the gene matches: 6. Sample: peripheral blood. This chain joins TRBV5-4 and TRBJ2-3; 8 nucleotides line up with TRBD1. The clonotype originates from a man aged 40-49 years with acute or convalescent COVID-19. The CDR3 sequence: CASSWTGKPDTQYF. The CDR3 DNA is TGTGCCAGCAGCTGGACAGGGAAGCCGGATACGCAGTATTTT.